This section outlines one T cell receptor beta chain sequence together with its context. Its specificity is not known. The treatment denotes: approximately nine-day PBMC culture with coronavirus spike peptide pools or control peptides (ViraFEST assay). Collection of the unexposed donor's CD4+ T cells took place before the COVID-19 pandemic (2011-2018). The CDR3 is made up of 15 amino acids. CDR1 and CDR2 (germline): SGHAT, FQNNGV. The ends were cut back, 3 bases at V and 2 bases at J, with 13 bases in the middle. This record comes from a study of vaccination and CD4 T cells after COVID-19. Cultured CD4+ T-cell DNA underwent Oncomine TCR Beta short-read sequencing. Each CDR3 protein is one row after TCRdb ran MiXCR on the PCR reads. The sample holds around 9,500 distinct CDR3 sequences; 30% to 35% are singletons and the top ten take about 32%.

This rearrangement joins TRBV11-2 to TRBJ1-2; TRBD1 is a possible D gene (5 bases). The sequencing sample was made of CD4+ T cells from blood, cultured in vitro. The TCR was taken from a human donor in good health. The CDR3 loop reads CASSLVSTVNYGYTF. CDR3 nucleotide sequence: TGTGCCAGCAGCTTGGTTTCGACAGTAAACTATGGCTACACCTTC.